This T cell receptor beta chain came from a study of T cells after yellow fever vaccination. TCRdb processed the 5' RACE reads anew with MiXCR; each CDR3 protein has one entry. The sample consists of some 350,000 distinct CDR3 sequences, approximately 10% of them appearing once. This CDR3 has 16 amino acids. Germline-derived CDR1 and CDR2 are SNHLY and FYNNEI. The trim removed 0 bases at V and 2 bases at J, leaving 5 bases unmatched. This clonotype was sampled from a man aged 18 to 29 who received the YFV17D yellow fever vaccine. The chain links TRBV2 to TRBJ2-5; TRBD2 agrees at 8 bases. The specimen was PBMCs, collected on the day of the first yellow fever vaccination. CDR3 region: CASSEAAGAHQETQYF. CDR3 in DNA: TGTGCCAGCAGTGAAGCAGCGGGGGCCCATCAAGAGACCCAGTACTTC. Looking up the rest from reference TRBV2 and TRBJ2-5 gives the full variable domain: EPEVTQTPSHQVTQMGQEVILRCVPISNHLYFYWYRQILGQKVEFLVSFYNNEISEKSEIFDDQFSVERPDGSNFTLKIRSTKLEDSAMYFCASSEAAGAHQETQYFGPGTRLLVL.